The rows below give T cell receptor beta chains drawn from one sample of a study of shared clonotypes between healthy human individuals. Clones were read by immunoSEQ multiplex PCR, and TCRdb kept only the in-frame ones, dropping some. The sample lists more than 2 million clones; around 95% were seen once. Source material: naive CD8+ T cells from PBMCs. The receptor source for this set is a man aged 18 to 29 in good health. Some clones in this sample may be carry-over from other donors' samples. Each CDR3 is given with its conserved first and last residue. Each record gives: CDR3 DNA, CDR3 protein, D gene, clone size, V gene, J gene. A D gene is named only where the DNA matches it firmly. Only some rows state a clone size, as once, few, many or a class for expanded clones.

CDR3 DNA: TGTGCCAGCAGGCCCGGTCCGGGACAGGGAAAAAGGGAGCAGTACTTC
CDR3 protein: CASRPGPGQGKREQYF
D gene: TRBD1
clone size: NA
V gene: TRBV27
J gene: TRBJ2-7

CDR3 DNA: TGTGCCAGTAGTTTAACAGGGTACGGTGGCAATCAGCCCCAGCATTTT
CDR3 protein: CASSLTGYGGNQPQHF
D gene: NA
clone size: NA
V gene: TRBV19
J gene: TRBJ1-5

CDR3 DNA: TGCGCCAGCAGCTGGGGACAGGCCTACGAGCAGTACTTC
CDR3 protein: CASSWGQAYEQYF
D gene: TRBD1
clone size: NA
V gene: TRBV5-1
J gene: TRBJ2-7

CDR3 DNA: TGTGCCAGCAGCCCGGGACTATACACAGATACGCAGTATTTT
CDR3 protein: CASSPGLYTDTQYF
D gene: TRBD2
clone size: NA
V gene: TRBV7-6
J gene: TRBJ2-3

CDR3 DNA: TGTGCCAGCAGCTTAGTAACGGAGTCCTACGAGCAGTACTTC
CDR3 protein: CASSLVTESYEQYF
D gene: NA
clone size: NA
V gene: TRBV7-9
J gene: TRBJ2-7

CDR3 DNA: TGCGCCAGCAGCCAAGAGGGTAACACCGGGGAGCTGTTTTTT
CDR3 protein: CASSQEGNTGELFF
D gene: NA
clone size: NA
V gene: TRBV4-3
J gene: TRBJ2-2

CDR3 DNA: TGTGCCAGCAGCGTAGCCGGGGCAAAGTCCTACGAGCAGTACTTC
CDR3 protein: CASSVAGAKSYEQYF
D gene: NA
clone size: NA
V gene: TRBV11-2
J gene: TRBJ2-7

CDR3 DNA: TGTGCCAGCAGCTTTTGGAACGGGGAGGGCGGGGATGAGCAGTTCTTC
CDR3 protein: CASSFWNGEGGDEQFF
D gene: TRBD2
clone size: NA
V gene: TRBV7-6
J gene: TRBJ2-1

CDR3 DNA: TGTGCCAGCAGCCCCGTCCCGGGACAGGGGCCGGGCACTGAAGCTTTCTTT
CDR3 protein: CASSPVPGQGPGTEAFF
D gene: TRBD1
clone size: NA
V gene: TRBV4-2
J gene: TRBJ1-1

CDR3 DNA: TGTGCCAGCAGCTTGGACAGCTCTAACTATGGCTACACCTTC
CDR3 protein: CASSLDSSNYGYTF
D gene: NA
clone size: NA
V gene: TRBV5-8
J gene: TRBJ1-2

CDR3 DNA: TGTGCCTGGAGTGATTTGGACAGGTCTAACTATGGCTACACCTTC
CDR3 protein: CAWSDLDRSNYGYTF
D gene: TRBD1
clone size: NA
V gene: TRBV30
J gene: TRBJ1-2

CDR3 DNA: TGTGCCAGCAGTCGACAGGGTGACCAGCCCCAGCATTTT
CDR3 protein: CASSRQGDQPQHF
D gene: TRBD1
clone size: NA
V gene: TRBV2
J gene: TRBJ1-5

CDR3 DNA: TGTGCCAGCAGCCTGCAATACAGTATCTACGAGCAGTACTTC
CDR3 protein: CASSLQYSIYEQYF
D gene: NA
clone size: NA
V gene: TRBV27
J gene: TRBJ2-7

CDR3 DNA: TGTGCCAGCAGTTTATTGGAGGCTGGGGCCAACGTCCTGACTTTC
CDR3 protein: CASSLLEAGANVLTF
D gene: NA
clone size: NA
V gene: TRBV28
J gene: TRBJ2-6

CDR3 DNA: TGTGCCACCACTAGCGGGAGCGAGCAGTACTTC
CDR3 protein: CATTSGSEQYF
D gene: TRBD2
clone size: NA
V gene: TRBV27
J gene: TRBJ2-7

CDR3 DNA: TGTGCCAGTAGTAGGACTAGCGGGACAGCGAATGAGCAGTTCTTC
CDR3 protein: CASSRTSGTANEQFF
D gene: TRBD2
clone size: NA
V gene: TRBV19
J gene: TRBJ2-1

CDR3 DNA: TGCGCCAGCAGCTTGGACGACAGGGGCCTCAGCTCCTACGAGCAGTACTTC
CDR3 protein: CASSLDDRGLSSYEQYF
D gene: TRBD1
clone size: NA
V gene: TRBV5-1
J gene: TRBJ2-7

CDR3 DNA: TGTGCCAGCAGGTCGTCCAGGGAGGTCCCAGAGCAGTACTTC
CDR3 protein: CASRSSREVPEQYF
D gene: NA
clone size: NA
V gene: TRBV6-6
J gene: TRBJ2-5

CDR3 DNA: TGTGCCAGCAGTTTAGGCGCTGGGGATGGCTACACCTTC
CDR3 protein: CASSLGAGDGYTF
D gene: NA
clone size: once
V gene: TRBV27
J gene: TRBJ1-2

CDR3 DNA: TGTGCCAGCAGTGAAGCTAGCGGGAGCCAAGAGACCCAGTACTTC
CDR3 protein: CASSEASGSQETQYF
D gene: TRBD2
clone size: many
V gene: TRBV6-1
J gene: TRBJ2-5

CDR3 DNA: TGTGCCAGCAGTGATGGGTTTGTCGCAAATAATTCACCCCTCCACTTT
CDR3 protein: CASSDGFVANNSPLHF
D gene: NA
clone size: NA
V gene: TRBV2
J gene: TRBJ1-6